Listed here are 22 T cell receptor beta chains from one sample, sequenced in a study of T cell changes during pregnancy in multiple sclerosis. The table came from immunoSEQ multiplex PCR; TCRdb's copy has only in-frame clones and leaves some out. The table includes 35,000 or so clones, approximately 91% detected once. The source material was CD4+ T cells from peripheral blood mononuclear cells, sampled in the third trimester of pregnancy. These receptors were collected from a female donor in good health, enrolled as a control in a pregnancy study.

The chain has TRBV25-1 and TRBJ2-2; D is perhaps TRBD2 (6 bases). Germline CDR1 MGHDK, CDR2 SYGVNS. The CDR3 is 14 amino acids. Deletions cut 11 bases from V and 3 bases from J, with 16 bases between. CDR3 bases: TGTGCCTGCGCGGGGCCGCTAGACACCGGGGAGCTGTTTTTT. Translation gives CACAGPLDTGELFF.

This clone showed up just a few times. The chain carries TRBV5-1 and TRBJ1-6; TRBD1 is a possible D gene (5 bases). The V gene's germline CDR1 is SGHRS and CDR2 YFSETQ. V shed 1 base and J shed 0 bases, with 11 bases lying between them. This CDR3 comprises 17 residues. CDR3 sequence reads: CASSLRGDGSYNSPLHF. Written as DNA, the CDR3 is TGCGCCAGCAGCTTGCGCGGGGACGGCTCCTATAATTCACCCCTCCACTTT.

CDR3 residues: CASSLGGDLREQYF. The CDR3 region has the DNA TGTGCCAGCAGCTTAGGGGGGGATCTACGGGAGCAGTACTTC. The rearrangement links TRBV7-6 to TRBJ2-7; D perhaps matches TRBD2 (6 bases). The germline gives CDR1 SGHVS, CDR2 FNYEAQ. The CDR3 is made up of 14 amino acids. V gave up 1 base and J gave up 7 bases, with 14 bases separating them.

Here the CDR3 DNA reads TGTGCCAGCAGCCAAACCGGGACTAGATACAATGAGCAGTTCTTC. It codes for CASSQTGTRYNEQFF. The chain links TRBV7-2 to TRBJ2-1, with 8 bases lining up with TRBD2. The germline gives CDR1 SGHTA, CDR2 FQGNSA. After removal of 5 bases from V and 4 bases from J, the junction contained 7 bases not matched to a gene. The CDR3 extends over 15 amino acids.

The V call is TRBV29-1, the J call TRBJ2-1, with a weak D call TRBD1 (6 bases). Trimming removed 6 bases from V and 5 bases from J, with 17 bases in between. The length of the CDR3 is 14 residues. CDR1 is SQVTM, CDR2 ANQGSEA, per germline. This CDR3 is CSVVIQGTNNEQFF. In DNA form, the CDR3 reads TGCAGCGTCGTTATTCAGGGGACCAACAATGAGCAGTTCTTC.

This clone came up once. This chain links TRBV7-8 with TRBJ1-4, with a tentative D call TRBD1 (6 bases). CDR1 and CDR2 from the germline V gene are SGHVS and FQNEAQ. This CDR3 comprises 15 residues. V dropped 4 bases and J dropped 8 bases, with 17 bases sitting between them. CDR3 protein: CASSYQDRKGEKLFF. CDR3 DNA: TGTGCCAGCAGCTACCAAGACAGGAAAGGCGAAAAACTGTTTTTT. The whole variable domain, remainder taken from reference TRBV7-8 and TRBJ1-4, is GAGVSQSPRYKVAKRGQDVALRCDPISGHVSLFWYQQALGQGPEFLTYFQNEAQLDKSGLPSDRFFAERPEGSVSTLKIQRTQQEDSAVYLCASSYQDRKGEKLFFGSGTQLSVL.

This clone occurred once. The chain recombines TRBV7-8 with TRBJ1-6; D is perhaps TRBD1 (5 bases). This CDR3 contains 17 residues. Trimming shortened V by 4 bases and J by 0 bases, and 13 bases separated the two germline ends. Germline CDR1 reads SGHVS; CDR2 reads FQNEAQ. The CDR3 region is CASSSNRFSSYNSPLHF. As DNA, the CDR3 is TGTGCCAGCAGCTCCAACAGGTTTAGCTCCTATAATTCACCCCTCCACTTT.

A few counts support this clone. The J gene is TRBJ1-1, the V gene TRBV5-1; tentatively, D is TRBD1 (6 bases). The CDR3 spans 11 residues. Germline CDR1 is SGHRS and CDR2 is YFSETQ. V was clipped by 4 bases and J by 7 bases, with 8 bases between them. Here the CDR3 reads CASSMTGEAFF. CDR3 in DNA: TGCGCCAGCAGCATGACAGGTGAAGCTTTCTTT.

The rearrangement links TRBV6-5 to TRBJ2-7; tentative D call: TRBD2 (5 bases). The length of the CDR3 is 14 residues. Germline lookup yields CDR1 MNHEY and CDR2 SVGAGI. Trimming took 2 bases from V and 7 from J, leaving 15 bases between them. The DNA for the CDR3 is TGTGCCAGCAGTTACGGGTACGACTATTTAGAGCAGTACTTC. Amino acids: CASSYGYDYLEQYF.

The rearrangement joins TRBV2 to TRBJ2-3, with 12 bases that match TRBD2. With 7 bases clipped from V and 0 bases from J, the junction kept 11 bases outside the gene matches. The CDR3 covers 18 residues. Germline V CDR1 and CDR2: SNHLY, FYNNEI. The CDR3 bases are TGTGCCAGCAAACCAACTAGCGGGGGGCCCTGGAGCACAGATACGCAGTATTTT. Its translation: CASKPTSGGPWSTDTQYF.

This sequence joins TRBV6-5 and TRBJ1-5; D possibly corresponds to TRBD1 (5 bases). Germline V gene data show CDR1 as MNHEY and CDR2 as SVGAGI. With 6 bases removed from V and 3 bases from J, the gap between germline ends came to 15 bases. The CDR3 sequence is 15 residues long. CDR3: CASSGGRSNNQPQHF. The CDR3 coding sequence is TGTGCCAGCAGCGGGGGGAGGTCGAACAATCAGCCCCAGCATTTT.

CDR3 in amino acids: CASSLGLAETNEQFF. The CDR3 coding sequence is TGTGCCAGCAGCTTGGGACTAGCGGAGACCAATGAGCAGTTCTTC. The chain is built from TRBV11-1 and TRBJ2-1, with 11 bases identical to TRBD2. Germline V gives CDR1 SGHAT, CDR2 FQDESV (reference sequence). Losses at the gene ends were 3 bases for V and 6 bases for J; bases not matched to a gene: 4. This CDR3 is 15 amino acids long.

The chain uses TRBV19 and TRBJ1-4; 8 bases agree with TRBD1. The V gene end was trimmed by 1 base and the J gene end by 4 bases; junction bases not matched to a gene: 5. Germline V gives CDR1 LNHDA, CDR2 SQIVND (reference sequence). The CDR3 has 16 residues. CDR3 residues: CASSIGRQGYNEKLFF. CDR3 bases: TGTGCCAGTAGTATAGGCCGACAGGGGTATAATGAAAAACTGTTTTTT.

The chain employs TRBV28 and TRBJ1-6; possible D gene TRBD1, 6 bases. The CDR3 sequence is 10 residues long. Per germline, CDR1 MDHEN and CDR2 SYDVKM. Deletions cut 10 bases from V and 18 bases from J, with 16 bases between. CDR3 protein: CATRGTTSHF. The CDR3, as DNA: TGTGCCACCCGTGGGACAACCAGCCACTTT.

This chain connects TRBV5-1 to TRBJ2-6, with a tentative D call TRBD1 (6 bases). The CDR3 length is 15 residues. V lost 7 bases to trimming and J lost 0 bases, with 11 bases between them. Germline-derived CDR1 and CDR2 are SGHRS and YFSETQ. CDR3 protein: CASGKGVSGANVLTF. CDR3 in DNA: TGCGCCAGCGGCAAGGGGGTCTCTGGGGCCAACGTCCTGACTTTC.

The V gene is TRBV20-1, the J gene TRBJ2-5; D is ambiguous. The CDR3 loop spans 11 amino acids. V was pared by 4 bases and J by 2 bases, with 5 bases between. Germline values: CDR1 DFQATT, CDR2 SNEGSKA (reference sequence). The CDR3 protein is CSATRQETQYF. CDR3 sequence (DNA): TGCAGTGCTACCAGACAAGAGACCCAGTACTTC.

The CDR3 reads CAISETSGMGGELFF. The CDR3 DNA follows: TGTGCCATCAGCGAGACTAGCGGGATGGGCGGGGAGCTGTTTTTT. The chain uses TRBV10-3 and TRBJ2-2, with TRBD2 matching 11 bases. After removal of 6 bases from V and 7 bases from J, the junction contained 7 bases not matched to a gene. Germline CDR1 ENHRY, CDR2 SYGVKD. CDR3 length equals 15 residues.

The rearrangement joins TRBV18 to TRBJ1-2; 9 bases are shared with TRBD1. The CDR3 runs to 13 residues. Unmatched junction bases numbered 1, after V lost 2 bases and J lost 6 bases. The germline CDR1 and CDR2 sequences are KGHSH and LQKENI. The CDR3 sequence: CASSPDRGDGYTF. The CDR3 DNA reads TGTGCCAGCTCACCAGACAGGGGGGATGGCTACACCTTC. Drawing the rest from reference TRBV18 and TRBJ1-2, the complete variable domain is NAGVMQNPRHLVRRRGQEARLRCSPMKGHSHVYWYRQLPEEGLKFMVYLQKENIIDESGMPKERFSAEFPKEGPSILRIQQVVRGDSAAYFCASSPDRGDGYTFGSGTRLTVV.

The rearrangement uses TRBV6-5 and TRBJ1-1; maybe TRBD1 (6 bases). The germline V gene has CDR1 MNHEY and CDR2 SVGAGI. V was trimmed by 6 bases and J by 4 bases, leaving 9 bases between them. This CDR3 comprises 12 residues. This CDR3 reads CASRQGFTEAFF. DNA for the CDR3: TGTGCCAGCAGACAGGGTTTCACTGAAGCTTTCTTT.

This rearrangement joins TRBV30 to TRBJ1-4; 7 nucleotides line up with TRBD1. V lost 1 base to trimming and J lost 4 bases; unmatched junction nucleotides: 9. Germline CDR1 reads GTSNPN; CDR2 reads SVGIG (reference sequence). This CDR3 spans 16 amino acids. Here the CDR3 DNA reads TGTGCCTGGAGTGGGACTAAACAGGGGCTTAATGAAAAACTGTTTTTT. As protein: CAWSGTKQGLNEKLFF.

V usage is TRBV7-3 and J usage is TRBJ2-7; D perhaps matches TRBD2 (6 bases). CDR1 is SGHTA, CDR2 FQGTGA, per germline. CDR3 length: 15 residues. Trimming left V 3 bases short and J 5 bases short, with 17 bases between. CDR3 sequence: CASSFLGPGEDEQYF. The CDR3 nucleotides read TGTGCCAGCAGCTTTCTCGGCCCCGGGGAGGACGAGCAGTACTTC.

The chain has TRBV6-5 and TRBJ2-3; 8 positions match TRBD2. Per the germline V gene, CDR1 is MNHEY and CDR2 is SVGAGI. The CDR3 covers 16 residues. J was trimmed by 2 bases and V by 4 bases; bases with no gene match: 8. This CDR3 is CASSSISGGNTDTQYF. The CDR3 DNA sequence: TGTGCCAGCAGTTCCATAAGCGGGGGAAACACAGATACGCAGTATTTT.